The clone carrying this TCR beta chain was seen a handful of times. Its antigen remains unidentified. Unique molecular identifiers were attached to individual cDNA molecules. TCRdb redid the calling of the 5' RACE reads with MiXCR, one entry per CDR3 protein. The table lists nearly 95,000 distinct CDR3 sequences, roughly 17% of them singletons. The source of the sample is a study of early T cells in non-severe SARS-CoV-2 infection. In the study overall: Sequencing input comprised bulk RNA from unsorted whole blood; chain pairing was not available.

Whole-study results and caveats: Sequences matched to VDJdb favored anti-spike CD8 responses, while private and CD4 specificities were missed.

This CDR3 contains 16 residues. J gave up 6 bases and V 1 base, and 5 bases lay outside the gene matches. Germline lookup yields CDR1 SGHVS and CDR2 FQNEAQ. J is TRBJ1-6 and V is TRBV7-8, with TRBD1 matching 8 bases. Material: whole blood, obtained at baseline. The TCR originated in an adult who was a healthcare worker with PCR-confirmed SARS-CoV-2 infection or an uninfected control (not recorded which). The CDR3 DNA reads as TGTGCCAGCAGCTTAGGTGGCAGGGGGCCTAATTCACCCCTCCACTTT. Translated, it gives CASSLGGRGPNSPLHF.